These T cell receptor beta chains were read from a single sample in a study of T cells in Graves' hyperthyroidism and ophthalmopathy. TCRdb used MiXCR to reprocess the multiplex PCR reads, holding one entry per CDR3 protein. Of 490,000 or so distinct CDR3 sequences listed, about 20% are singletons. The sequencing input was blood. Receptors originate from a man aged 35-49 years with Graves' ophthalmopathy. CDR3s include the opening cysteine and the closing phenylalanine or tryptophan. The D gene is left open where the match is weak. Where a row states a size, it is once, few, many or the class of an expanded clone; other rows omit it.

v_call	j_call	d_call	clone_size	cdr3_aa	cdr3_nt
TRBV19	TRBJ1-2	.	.	CASNRLLSPSYGYTF	TGTGCCAGTAATCGGTTGTTGTCCCCCTCCTATGGCTACACCTTC
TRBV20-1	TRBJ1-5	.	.	CSAPDPYSNQPQHF	TGCAGTGCCCCTGATCCTTATAGCAATCAGCCCCAGCATTTT
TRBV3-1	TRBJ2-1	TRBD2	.	CASSQDSAGFYNEQFF	TGTGCCAGCAGCCAAGATTCAGCGGGGTTCTACAATGAGCAGTTCTTC
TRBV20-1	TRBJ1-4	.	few	CSAEEGEKLFF	TGCAGTGCTGAGGAGGGTGAAAAACTGTTTTTT
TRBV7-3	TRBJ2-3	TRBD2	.	CASSPLRAGGSDTQYF	TGTGCCAGCAGCCCCCTTCGGGCGGGGGGTTCAGATACGCAGTATTTT
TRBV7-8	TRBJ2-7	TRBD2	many	CASSPGGAGGYEQYF	TGTGCCAGCAGCCCCGGAGGAGCGGGGGGTTACGAGCAGTACTTC
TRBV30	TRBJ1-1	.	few	CAWSGGPYTEAFF	TGTGCCTGGAGTGGGGGACCTTACACTGAAGCTTTCTTT
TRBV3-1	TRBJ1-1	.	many	CASSQDQGRNTEAFF	TGTGCCAGCAGCCAAGACCAGGGGCGAAACACTGAAGCTTTCTTT
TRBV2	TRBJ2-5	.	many	CASSEAWLGLKTQYF	TGTGCCAGCAGTGAAGCCTGGCTAGGGTTGAAGACCCAGTACTTC
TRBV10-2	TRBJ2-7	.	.	CASSDGGNSYEQYF	TGCGCCAGCAGTGACGGCGGGAACTCCTACGAGCAGTACTTC
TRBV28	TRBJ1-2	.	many	CASDSNLYGYTF	TGTGCCAGCGACAGCAACCTCTATGGCTACACCTTC
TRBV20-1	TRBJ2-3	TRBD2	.	CSARGGSTDTQYF	TGCAGTGCTAGGGGGGGGAGCACAGATACGCAGTATTTT
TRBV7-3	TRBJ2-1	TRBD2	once	CASSPLLAASYNEQFF	TGTGCCAGCAGCCCATTACTAGCGGCTTCCTACAATGAGCAGTTCTTC
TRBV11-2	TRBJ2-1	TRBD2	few	CASHLSVAAGSYNEQFF	TGTGCCAGTCACCTGTCTGTTGCAGCGGGATCCTACAATGAGCAGTTCTTC
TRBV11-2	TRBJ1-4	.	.	CASSPRAAFEKLFF	TGTGCCAGCAGCCCCCGTGCGGCTTTTGAAAAACTGTTTTTT
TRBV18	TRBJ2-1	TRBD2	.	CASSPFEREGYEQFF	TGTGCCAGCTCACCATTCGAGCGGGAGGGCTATGAGCAGTTCTTC
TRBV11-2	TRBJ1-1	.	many	CASRGGLYGAFF	TGTGCCAGCAGAGGGGGATTATACGGAGCTTTCTTT
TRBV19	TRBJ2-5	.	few	CASSIGGNQETQYF	TGTGCCAGTAGTATCGGTGGTAACCAAGAGACCCAGTACTTC
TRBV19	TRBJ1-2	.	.	CASSITGTYGYTF	TGTGCCAGTAGTATTACAGGGACCTATGGCTACACCTTC
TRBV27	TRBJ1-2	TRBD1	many	CASAADRDYGYTF	TGTGCCAGCGCTGCGGACAGGGACTATGGCTACACCTTC
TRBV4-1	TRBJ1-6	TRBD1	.	CASRGNEDRVGSPLHF	TGCGCCAGCCGAGGGAACGAAGACAGGGTTGGTTCACCCCTCCACTTT
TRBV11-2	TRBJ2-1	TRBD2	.	CASGYPPTGTRSEQFF	TGTGCCAGCGGATACCCCCCTACCGGGACTAGATCTGAGCAGTTCTTC
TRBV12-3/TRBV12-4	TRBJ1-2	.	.	CASGASAGFVDGYTF	TGTGCCAGCGGCGCCTCGGCGGGGTTCGTGGATGGCTACACCTTC
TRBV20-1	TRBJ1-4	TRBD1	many	CSARLTTGDIREKLFF	TGCAGTGCTAGACTAACAACAGGGGATATCCGTGAAAAACTGTTTTTT
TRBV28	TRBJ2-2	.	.	CASSYSDGAGELFF	TGTGCCAGCAGCTACTCGGATGGGGCCGGGGAGCTGTTTTTT
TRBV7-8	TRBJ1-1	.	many	CASSFERGTEAFF	TGTGCCAGCAGCTTTGAAAGGGGTACTGAAGCTTTCTTT
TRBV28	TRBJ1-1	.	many	CASRAPGPRRTEAFF	TGTGCCAGCAGGGCCCCTGGCCCCCGGAGGACTGAAGCTTTCTTT
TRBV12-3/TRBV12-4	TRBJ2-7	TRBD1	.	CASSITGGREQYF	TGTGCCAGCAGTATCACAGGGGGGAGGGAGCAGTACTTC
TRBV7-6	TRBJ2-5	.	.	CASSTVGWGQETQYF	TGTGCCAGCAGCACGGTTGGGTGGGGCCAAGAGACCCAGTACTTC
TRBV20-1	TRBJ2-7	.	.	CSASESAFSYEQYF	TGCAGTGCTAGCGAGTCGGCCTTTAGCTACGAGCAGTACTTC
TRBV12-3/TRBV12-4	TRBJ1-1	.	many	CASSYQEGRTEAFF	TGTGCCAGCAGTTACCAGGAGGGGAGGACTGAAGCTTTCTTT
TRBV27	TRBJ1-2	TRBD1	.	CASSGAADRGPLGYGYTF	TGTGCCAGCAGCGGGGCCGCGGACAGGGGACCCCTGGGCTATGGCTACACCTTC
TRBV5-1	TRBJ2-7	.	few	CASSLAKGAGDRGFGEQYF	TGCGCCAGCAGCTTGGCCAAAGGGGCAGGGGATCGAGGTTTTGGCGAGCAGTACTTC
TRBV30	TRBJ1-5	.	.	CTWSVQGPQHF	TGTACCTGGAGTGTCCAGGGGCCCCAGCATTTT
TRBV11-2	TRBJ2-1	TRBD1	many	CASTQGAPINEQFF	TGTGCCAGCACCCAGGGGGCGCCAATAAATGAGCAGTTCTTC
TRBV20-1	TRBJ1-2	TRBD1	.	CSAGTTGGRGYGYTF	TGCAGTGCTGGGACTACAGGGGGCCGGGGCTATGGCTACACCTTC
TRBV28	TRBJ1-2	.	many	CASSFGWGYTF	TGTGCCAGCAGTTTTGGGTGGGGCTACACCTTC
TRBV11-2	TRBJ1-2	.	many	CASAGGLIYGYTF	TGTGCCAGCGCTGGGGGGCTCATCTATGGCTACACCTTC
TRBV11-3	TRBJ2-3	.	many	CATSRSSTDTQYF	TGTGCCACCAGCCGATCTAGCACAGATACGCAGTATTTT
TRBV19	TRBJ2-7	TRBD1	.	CASMERTGPYEQYF	TGTGCCAGTATGGAAAGGACAGGACCCTACGAGCAGTACTTC
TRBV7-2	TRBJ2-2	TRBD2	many	CASSPSRLAGTSGELFF	TGTGCCAGCAGCCCATCTAGGCTAGCGGGGACTTCCGGGGAGCTGTTTTTT
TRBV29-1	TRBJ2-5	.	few	CSVGGGVGETQYF	TGCAGCGTTGGCGGCGGTGTTGGGGAGACCCAGTACTTC
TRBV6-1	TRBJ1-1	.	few	CASTHRQRNTEAFF	TGTGCCAGCACCCACCGCCAGAGGAACACTGAAGCTTTCTTT
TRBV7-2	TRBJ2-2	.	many	CASPLVANTGELFF	TGTGCCAGCCCCTTGGTAGCGAACACCGGGGAGCTGTTTTTT
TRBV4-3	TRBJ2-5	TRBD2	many	CASSQAWPGLAEEETQYF	TGCGCCAGCAGCCAAGCTTGGCCGGGACTAGCGGAGGAAGAGACCCAGTACTTC
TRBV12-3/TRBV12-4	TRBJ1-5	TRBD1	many	CASRPTGERNQPQHF	TGTGCCAGCAGGCCGACAGGGGAACGGAATCAGCCCCAGCATTTT
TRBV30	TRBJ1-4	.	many	CAWSVSEKLFF	TGTGCCTGGAGTGTAAGTGAAAAACTGTTTTTT
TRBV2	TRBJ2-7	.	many	CASSATYEQYF	TGTGCCAGCAGCGCAACCTACGAGCAGTACTTC
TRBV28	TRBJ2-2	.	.	CASSLKETGELFF	TGTGCCAGCAGTTTAAAGGAAACCGGGGAGCTGTTTTTT
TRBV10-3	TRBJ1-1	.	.	CATRGVTANTEAFF	TGTGCCACCAGGGGCGTGACAGCCAACACTGAAGCTTTCTTT
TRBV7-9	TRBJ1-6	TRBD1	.	CASSLGDREGSPLHF	TGTGCCAGCAGCTTAGGCGACAGGGAAGGTTCACCCCTCCACTTT
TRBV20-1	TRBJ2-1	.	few	CGTVGESYNEQFF	TGCGGTACTGTAGGGGAGTCCTACAATGAGCAGTTCTTC
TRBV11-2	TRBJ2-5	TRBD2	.	CASGYPPTGTSGGQGETQYF	TGTGCCAGCGGATACCCCCCTACCGGGACTAGCGGGGGTCAAGGGGAGACCCAGTACTTC
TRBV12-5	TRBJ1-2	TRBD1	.	CASAWDRDTYGYTF	TGTGCTAGTGCCTGGGACAGGGATACCTATGGCTACACCTTC